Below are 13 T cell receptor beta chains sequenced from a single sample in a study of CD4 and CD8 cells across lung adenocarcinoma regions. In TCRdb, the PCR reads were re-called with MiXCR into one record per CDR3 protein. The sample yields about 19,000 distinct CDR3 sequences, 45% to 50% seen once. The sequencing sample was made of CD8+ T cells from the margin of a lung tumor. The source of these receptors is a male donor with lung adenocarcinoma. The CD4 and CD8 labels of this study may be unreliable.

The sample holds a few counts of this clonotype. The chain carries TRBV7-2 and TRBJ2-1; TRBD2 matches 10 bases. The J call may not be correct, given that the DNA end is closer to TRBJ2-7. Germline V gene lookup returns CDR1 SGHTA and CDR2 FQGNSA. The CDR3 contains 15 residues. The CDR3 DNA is TGTGCCAGCAGCGCCTCTAGCGGGAGTTTCGACGAGCAGTACTTC. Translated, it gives CASSASSGSFDEQYF.

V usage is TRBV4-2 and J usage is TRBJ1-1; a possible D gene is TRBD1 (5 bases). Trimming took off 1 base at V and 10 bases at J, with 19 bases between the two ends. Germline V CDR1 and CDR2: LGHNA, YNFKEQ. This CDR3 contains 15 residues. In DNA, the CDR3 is TGTGCCAGCAGCCAAGTAAGAGGGGAAGGGCCTGGAGCTTTCTTT. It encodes CASSQVRGEGPGAFF.

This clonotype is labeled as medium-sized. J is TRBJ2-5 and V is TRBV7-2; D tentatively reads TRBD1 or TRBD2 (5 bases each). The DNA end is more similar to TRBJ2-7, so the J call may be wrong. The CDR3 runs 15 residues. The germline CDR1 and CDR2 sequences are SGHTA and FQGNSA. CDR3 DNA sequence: TGTGCCAGCAGCCTGCTCCGGGACCTCCGCTACGAGCAGTACTTC. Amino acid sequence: CASSLLRDLRYEQYF.

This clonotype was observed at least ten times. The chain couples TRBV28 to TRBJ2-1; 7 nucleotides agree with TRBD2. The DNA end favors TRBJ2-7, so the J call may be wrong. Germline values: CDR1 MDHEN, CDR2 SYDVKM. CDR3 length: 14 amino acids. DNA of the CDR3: TGTGCCAGCACCAAAGCTAGCGGAGCCTACGAGCAGTACTTC. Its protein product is CASTKASGAYEQYF.

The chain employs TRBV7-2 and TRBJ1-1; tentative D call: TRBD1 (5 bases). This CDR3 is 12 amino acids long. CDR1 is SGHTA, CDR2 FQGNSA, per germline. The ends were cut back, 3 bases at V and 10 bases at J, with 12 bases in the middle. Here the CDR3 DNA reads TGTGCCAGCAGCTTTACAGGCGGGGGAGCTTTCTTT. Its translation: CASSFTGGGAFF.

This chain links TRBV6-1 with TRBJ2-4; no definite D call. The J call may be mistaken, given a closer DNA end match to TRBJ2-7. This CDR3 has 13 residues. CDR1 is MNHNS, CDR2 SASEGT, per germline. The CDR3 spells CASSRDMGYEQYF. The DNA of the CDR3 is TGTGCCAGCAGTCGCGATATGGGCTACGAGCAGTACTTC.

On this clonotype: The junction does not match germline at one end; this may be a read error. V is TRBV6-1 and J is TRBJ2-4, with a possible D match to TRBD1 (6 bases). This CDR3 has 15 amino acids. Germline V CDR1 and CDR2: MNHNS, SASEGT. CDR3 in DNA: TGTGCCAGCGGTGAGGGGGTGGGAGCCGCAAACATGCAGTACTTC. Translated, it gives CASGEGVGAANMQYF.

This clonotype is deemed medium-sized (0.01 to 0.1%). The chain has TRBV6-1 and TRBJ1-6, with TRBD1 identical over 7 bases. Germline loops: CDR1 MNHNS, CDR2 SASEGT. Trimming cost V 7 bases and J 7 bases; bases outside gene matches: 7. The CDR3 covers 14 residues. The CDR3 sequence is CASKRQGSNSPLHF. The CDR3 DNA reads TGTGCCAGCAAACGACAGGGATCCAATTCACCCCTCCACTTT.

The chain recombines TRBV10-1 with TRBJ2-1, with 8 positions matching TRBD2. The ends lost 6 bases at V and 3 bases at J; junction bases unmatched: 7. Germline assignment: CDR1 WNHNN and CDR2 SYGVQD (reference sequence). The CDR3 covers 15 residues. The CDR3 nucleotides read TGCGCCAGCAGCCAGACGGGACTAGACTACAATGAGCAGTTCTTC. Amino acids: CASSQTGLDYNEQFF.

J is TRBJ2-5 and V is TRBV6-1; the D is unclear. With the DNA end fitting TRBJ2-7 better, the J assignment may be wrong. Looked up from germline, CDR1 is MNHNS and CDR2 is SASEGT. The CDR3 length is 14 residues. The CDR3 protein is CASTHLGTAYEQYV. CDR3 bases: TGTGCCAGCACCCACTTGGGCACCGCCTACGAGCAGTACGTC.

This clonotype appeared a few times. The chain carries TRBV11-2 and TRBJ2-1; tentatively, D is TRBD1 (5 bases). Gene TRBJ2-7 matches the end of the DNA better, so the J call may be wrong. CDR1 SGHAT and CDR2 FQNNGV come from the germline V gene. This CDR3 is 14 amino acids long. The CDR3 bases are TGTGCCAGCACCACCGACCCAAGGGGCTCGGAGCAGTACTTC. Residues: CASTTDPRGSEQYF.

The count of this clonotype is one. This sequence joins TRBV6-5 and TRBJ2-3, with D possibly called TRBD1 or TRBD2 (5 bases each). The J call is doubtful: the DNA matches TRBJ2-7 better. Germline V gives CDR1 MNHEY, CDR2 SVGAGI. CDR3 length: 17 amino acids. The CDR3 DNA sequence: TGTGCCAGCTGTTCGGGGCACGGGGCCGGAGACCAAGAGACGCAGTACTTC. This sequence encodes CASCSGHGAGDQETQYF.

The CDR3 spells CASRGRGGRAQDTQYF. The CDR3 region has the DNA TGTGCCAGCAGGGGGCGCGGGGGCCGGGCCCAAGATACGCAGTACTTC. The V and J genes are TRBV6-1 and TRBJ2-5; a weak D match, TRBD2 (7 bases). Trimming cost V 6 bases and J 11 bases, with 28 bases left between them. CDR1 MNHNS and CDR2 SASEGT come from the germline V gene. This CDR3 spans 16 amino acids.